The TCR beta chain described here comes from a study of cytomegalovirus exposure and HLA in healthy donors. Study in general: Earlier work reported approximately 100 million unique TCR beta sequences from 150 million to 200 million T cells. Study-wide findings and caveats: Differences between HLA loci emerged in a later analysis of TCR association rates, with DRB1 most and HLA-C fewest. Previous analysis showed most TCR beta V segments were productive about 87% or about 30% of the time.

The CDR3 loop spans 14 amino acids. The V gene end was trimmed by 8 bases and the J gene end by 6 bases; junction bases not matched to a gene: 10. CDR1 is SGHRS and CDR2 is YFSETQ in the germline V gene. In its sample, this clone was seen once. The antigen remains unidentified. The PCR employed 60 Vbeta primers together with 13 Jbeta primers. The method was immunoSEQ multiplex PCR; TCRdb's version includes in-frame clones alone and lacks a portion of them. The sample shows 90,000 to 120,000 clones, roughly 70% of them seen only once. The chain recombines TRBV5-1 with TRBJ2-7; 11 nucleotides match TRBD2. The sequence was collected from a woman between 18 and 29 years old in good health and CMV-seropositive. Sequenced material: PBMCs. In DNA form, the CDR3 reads TGCGCCAGTGGGCTAGCGGGAGGTACAAGCGAGCAGTACTTC. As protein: CASGLAGGTSEQYF.